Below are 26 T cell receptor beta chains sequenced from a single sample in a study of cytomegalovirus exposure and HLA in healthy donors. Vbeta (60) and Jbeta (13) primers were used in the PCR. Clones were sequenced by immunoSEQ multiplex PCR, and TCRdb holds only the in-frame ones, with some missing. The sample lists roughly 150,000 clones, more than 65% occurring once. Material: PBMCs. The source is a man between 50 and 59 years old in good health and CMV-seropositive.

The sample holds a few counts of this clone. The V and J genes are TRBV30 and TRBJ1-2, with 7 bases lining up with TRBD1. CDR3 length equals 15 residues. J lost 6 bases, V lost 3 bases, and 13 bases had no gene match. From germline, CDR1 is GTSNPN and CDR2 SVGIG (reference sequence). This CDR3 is CAWRRGDREKDGYTF. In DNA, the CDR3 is TGTGCCTGGAGGCGTGGAGACAGGGAAAAGGATGGCTACACCTTC.

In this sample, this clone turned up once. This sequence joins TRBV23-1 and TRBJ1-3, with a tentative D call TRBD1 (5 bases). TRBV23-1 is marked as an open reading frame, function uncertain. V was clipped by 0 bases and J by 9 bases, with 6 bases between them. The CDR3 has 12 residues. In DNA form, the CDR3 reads TGCGCCAGCAGTCAATCGGGGGGCACCATATATTTT. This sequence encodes CASSQSGGTIYF.

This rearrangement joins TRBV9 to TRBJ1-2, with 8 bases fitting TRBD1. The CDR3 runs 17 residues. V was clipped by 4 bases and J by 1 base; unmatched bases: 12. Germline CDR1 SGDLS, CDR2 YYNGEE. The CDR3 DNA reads TGTGCCAGCAGCCCACAAGGACAGGGAAATTTTAACTATGGCTACACCTTC. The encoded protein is CASSPQGQGNFNYGYTF.

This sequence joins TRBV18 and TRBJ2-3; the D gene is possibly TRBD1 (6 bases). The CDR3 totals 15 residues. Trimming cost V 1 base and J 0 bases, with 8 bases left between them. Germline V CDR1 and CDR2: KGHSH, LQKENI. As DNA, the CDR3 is TGTGCCAGCTCACCACTGACAGGAAGCACAGATACGCAGTATTTT. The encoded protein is CASSPLTGSTDTQYF.

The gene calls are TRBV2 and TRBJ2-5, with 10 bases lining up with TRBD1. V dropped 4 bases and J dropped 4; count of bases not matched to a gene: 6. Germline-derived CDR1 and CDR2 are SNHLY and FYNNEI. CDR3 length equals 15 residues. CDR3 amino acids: CASSARGTGAETQYF. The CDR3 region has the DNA TGTGCCAGCAGTGCGAGGGGGACAGGGGCAGAGACCCAGTACTTC.

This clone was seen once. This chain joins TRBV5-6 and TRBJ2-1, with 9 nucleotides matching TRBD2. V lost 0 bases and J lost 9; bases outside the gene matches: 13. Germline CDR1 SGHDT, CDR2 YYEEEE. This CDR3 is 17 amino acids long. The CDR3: CASSLATRVAGVGEQFF. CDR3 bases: TGTGCCAGCAGCTTGGCGACCCGGGTAGCGGGAGTGGGTGAGCAGTTCTTC.

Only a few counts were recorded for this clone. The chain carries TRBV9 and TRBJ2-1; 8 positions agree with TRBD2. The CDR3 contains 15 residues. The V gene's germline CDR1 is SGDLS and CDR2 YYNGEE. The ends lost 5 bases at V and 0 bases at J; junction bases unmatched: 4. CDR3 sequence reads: CASSLSGSSYNEQFF. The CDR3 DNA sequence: TGTGCCAGCAGTTTGAGCGGGAGCTCCTACAATGAGCAGTTCTTC.

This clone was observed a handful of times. The CDR3 sequence is CASSALERVGQRYF. The DNA of the CDR3 is TGTGCCAGCAGTGCCCTAGAAAGAGTGGGACAGCGATATTTT. The V call is TRBV9, the J call TRBJ1-3; 7 nucleotides line up with TRBD1. Germline lookup yields CDR1 SGDLS and CDR2 YYNGEE. This CDR3 spans 14 amino acids. The trim removed 5 bases at V and 15 bases at J, leaving 17 bases unmatched. Based on the CDR3 plus reference TRBV9 and TRBJ1-3, the full variable domain is DSGVTQTPKHLITATGQRVTLRCSPRSGDLSVYWYQQSLDQGLQFLIQYYNGEERAKGNILERFSAQQFPDLHSELNLSSLELGDSALYFCASSALERVGQRYFGEGSWLTVV.

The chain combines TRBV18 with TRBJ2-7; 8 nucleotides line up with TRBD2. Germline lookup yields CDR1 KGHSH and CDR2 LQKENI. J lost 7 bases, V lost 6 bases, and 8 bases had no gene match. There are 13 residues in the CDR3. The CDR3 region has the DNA TGTGCCAGCTCCCCCGGGAGGGGAGGAGAGCAGTACTTC. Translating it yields CASSPGRGGEQYF. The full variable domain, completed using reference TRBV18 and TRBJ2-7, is NAGVMQNPRHLVRRRGQEARLRCSPMKGHSHVYWYRQLPEEGLKFMVYLQKENIIDESGMPKERFSAEFPKEGPSILRIQQVVRGDSAAYFCASSPGRGGEQYFGPGTRLTVT.

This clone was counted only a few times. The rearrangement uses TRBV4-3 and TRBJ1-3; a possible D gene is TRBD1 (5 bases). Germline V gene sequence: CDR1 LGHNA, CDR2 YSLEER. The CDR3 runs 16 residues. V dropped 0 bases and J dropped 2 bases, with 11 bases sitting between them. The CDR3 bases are TGCGCCAGCAGCCAAGAGGGGGGGATCGCTGGAAACACCATATATTTT. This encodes CASSQEGGIAGNTIYF.

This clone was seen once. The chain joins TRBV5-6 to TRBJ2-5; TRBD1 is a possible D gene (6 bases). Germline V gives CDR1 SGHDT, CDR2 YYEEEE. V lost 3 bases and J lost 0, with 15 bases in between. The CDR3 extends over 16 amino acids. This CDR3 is CASSSRGMEYQETQYF. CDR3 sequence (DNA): TGTGCCAGCAGCTCAAGGGGGATGGAGTACCAAGAGACCCAGTACTTC.

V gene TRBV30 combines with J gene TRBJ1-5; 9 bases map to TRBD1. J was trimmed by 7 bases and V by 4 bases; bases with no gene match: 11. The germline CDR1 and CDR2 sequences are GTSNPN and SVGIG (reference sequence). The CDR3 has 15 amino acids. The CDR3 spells CAWKSPGTGNQPQHF. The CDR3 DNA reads TGTGCCTGGAAAAGTCCCGGGACAGGGAACCAGCCCCAGCATTTT.

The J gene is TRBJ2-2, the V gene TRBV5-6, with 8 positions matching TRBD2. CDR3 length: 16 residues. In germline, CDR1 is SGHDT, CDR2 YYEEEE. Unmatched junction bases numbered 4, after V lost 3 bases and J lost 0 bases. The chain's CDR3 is CASSWELAANTGELFF. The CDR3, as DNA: TGTGCCAGCAGCTGGGAACTAGCGGCGAACACCGGGGAGCTGTTTTTT.

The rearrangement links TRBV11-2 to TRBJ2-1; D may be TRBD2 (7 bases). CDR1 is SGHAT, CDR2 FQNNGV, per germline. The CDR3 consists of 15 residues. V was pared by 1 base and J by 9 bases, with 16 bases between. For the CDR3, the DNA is TGTGCCAGCAGCTTAGCAGGGAGGGGGTATTTTGAGCAGTTCTTC. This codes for CASSLAGRGYFEQFF.

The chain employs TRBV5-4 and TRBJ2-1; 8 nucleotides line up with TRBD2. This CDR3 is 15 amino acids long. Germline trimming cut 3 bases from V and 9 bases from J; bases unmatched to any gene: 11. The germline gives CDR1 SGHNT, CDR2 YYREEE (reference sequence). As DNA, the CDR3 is TGTGCCAGCAGCTCGGGACTAGTAGAGACCAGTGAGCAGTTCTTC. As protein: CASSSGLVETSEQFF.

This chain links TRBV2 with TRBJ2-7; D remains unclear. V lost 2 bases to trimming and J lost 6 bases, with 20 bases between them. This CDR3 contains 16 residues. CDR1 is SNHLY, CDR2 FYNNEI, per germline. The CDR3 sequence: CASSEQRQILISEQYF. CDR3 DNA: TGTGCCAGCAGTGAACAGAGGCAGATCTTGATTAGCGAGCAGTACTTC. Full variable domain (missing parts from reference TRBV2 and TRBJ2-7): EPEVTQTPSHQVTQMGQEVILRCVPISNHLYFYWYRQILGQKVEFLVSFYNNEISEKSEIFDDQFSVERPDGSNFTLKIRSTKLEDSAMYFCASSEQRQILISEQYFGPGTRLTVT.

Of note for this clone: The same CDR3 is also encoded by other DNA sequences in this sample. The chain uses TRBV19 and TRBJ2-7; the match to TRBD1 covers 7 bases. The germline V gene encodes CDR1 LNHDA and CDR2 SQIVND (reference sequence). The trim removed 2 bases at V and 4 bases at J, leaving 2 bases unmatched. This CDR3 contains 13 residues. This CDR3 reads CASSIRDSYEQYF. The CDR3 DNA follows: TGTGCCAGTAGTATAAGGGACAGTTACGAGCAGTACTTC.

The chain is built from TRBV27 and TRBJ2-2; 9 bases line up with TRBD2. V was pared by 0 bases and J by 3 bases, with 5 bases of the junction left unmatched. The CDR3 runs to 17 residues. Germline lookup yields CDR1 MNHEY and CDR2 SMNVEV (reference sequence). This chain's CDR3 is CASSLSRLAGYTGELFF. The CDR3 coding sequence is TGTGCCAGCAGTTTATCGAGGCTAGCGGGGTACACCGGGGAGCTGTTTTTT.

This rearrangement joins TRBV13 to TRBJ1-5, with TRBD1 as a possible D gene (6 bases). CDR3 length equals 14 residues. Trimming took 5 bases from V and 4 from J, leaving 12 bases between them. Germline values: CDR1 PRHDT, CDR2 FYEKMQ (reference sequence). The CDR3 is CASSPGRGNQPQHF. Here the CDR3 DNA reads TGTGCCAGCAGCCCTGGCAGGGGAAATCAGCCCCAGCATTTT.

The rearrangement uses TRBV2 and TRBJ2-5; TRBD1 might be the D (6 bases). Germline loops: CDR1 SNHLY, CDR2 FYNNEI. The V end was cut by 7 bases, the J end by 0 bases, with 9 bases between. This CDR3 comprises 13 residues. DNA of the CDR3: TGTGCCAGCAATAGGGGGTACCAAGAGACCCAGTACTTC. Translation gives CASNRGYQETQYF.

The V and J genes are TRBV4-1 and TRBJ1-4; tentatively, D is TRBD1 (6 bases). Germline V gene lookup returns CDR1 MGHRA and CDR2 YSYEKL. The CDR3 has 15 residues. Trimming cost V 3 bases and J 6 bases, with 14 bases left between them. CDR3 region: CASSHHRERDEKLFF. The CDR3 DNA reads TGCGCCAGCAGCCACCACAGGGAGAGGGATGAAAAACTGTTTTTT.

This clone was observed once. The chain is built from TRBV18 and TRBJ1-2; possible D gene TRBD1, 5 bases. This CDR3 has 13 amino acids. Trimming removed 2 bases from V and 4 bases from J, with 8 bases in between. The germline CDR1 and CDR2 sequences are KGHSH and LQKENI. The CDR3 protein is CASSPIDSYGYTF. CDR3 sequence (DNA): TGTGCCAGCTCACCAATAGACAGCTATGGCTACACCTTC.

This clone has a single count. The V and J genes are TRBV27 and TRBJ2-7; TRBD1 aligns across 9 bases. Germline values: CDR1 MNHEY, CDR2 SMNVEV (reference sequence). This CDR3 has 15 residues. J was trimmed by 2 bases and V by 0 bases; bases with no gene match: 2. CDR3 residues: CASSLSGQGAYEQYF. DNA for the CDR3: TGTGCCAGCAGTTTATCGGGACAGGGTGCCTACGAGCAGTACTTC.

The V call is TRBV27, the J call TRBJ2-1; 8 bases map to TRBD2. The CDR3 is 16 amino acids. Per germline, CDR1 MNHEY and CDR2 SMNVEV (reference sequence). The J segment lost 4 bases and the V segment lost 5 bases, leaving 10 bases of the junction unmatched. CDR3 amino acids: CASSIHGTRVYNEQFF. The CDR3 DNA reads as TGTGCCAGCAGTATTCACGGGACTAGAGTTTACAATGAGCAGTTCTTC.

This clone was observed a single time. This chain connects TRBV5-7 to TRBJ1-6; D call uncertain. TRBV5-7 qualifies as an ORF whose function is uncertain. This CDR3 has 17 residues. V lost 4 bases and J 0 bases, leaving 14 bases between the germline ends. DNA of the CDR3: TGTGCCAGCAGCCCCGGGAGGCCAAGCTCCTATAATTCACCCCTCCACTTT. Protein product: CASSPGRPSSYNSPLHF.

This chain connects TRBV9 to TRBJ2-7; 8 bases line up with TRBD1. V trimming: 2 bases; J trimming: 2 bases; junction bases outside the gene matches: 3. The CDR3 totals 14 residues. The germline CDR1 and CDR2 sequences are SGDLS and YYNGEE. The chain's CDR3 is CASSVRDRTYEQYF. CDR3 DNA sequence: TGTGCCAGCAGCGTCCGGGACAGGACCTACGAGCAGTACTTC. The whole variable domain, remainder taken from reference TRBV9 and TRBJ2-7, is DSGVTQTPKHLITATGQRVTLRCSPRSGDLSVYWYQQSLDQGLQFLIQYYNGEERAKGNILERFSAQQFPDLHSELNLSSLELGDSALYFCASSVRDRTYEQYFGPGTRLTVT.